This T cell receptor (beta chain) originates from a study of blood T cell repertoires in COVID-19. Study background: Collection of acute and convalescent COVID-19 samples took place in the United States, Italy and Spain. Sample material is recorded as cDNA or gDNA derived from T cells, B-cell-depleted T cells, or PBMCs.

Authors' data handling: By means of reference gene primer amplification, nucleated cell counts were estimated. Using immunoSEQ multiplex PCR, the repertoire was profiled, and TCRdb retains in-frame clones only, with some absent. V and J calls and clone size are copied from that table; D and trimming were computed from the DNA. The repertoire holds 120,000 to 150,000 clones, with roughly 82% as singletons. The CDR3 is made up of 15 amino acids. CDR1 is SGHTS, CDR2 YDEGEE, per germline. With 5 bases clipped from V and 2 bases from J, the junction kept 6 bases outside the gene matches. The sequence came from a woman aged 45-59 years in a cohort sampled during active or convalescent COVID-19. The sequenced sample consisted of peripheral blood. The chain has TRBV5-8 and TRBJ1-5; TRBD1 aligns across 8 bases. The CDR3: CASSTYRGGNQPQHF. The CDR3 nucleotides are TGTGCCAGCAGTACTTACAGGGGGGGCAATCAGCCCCAGCATTTT.